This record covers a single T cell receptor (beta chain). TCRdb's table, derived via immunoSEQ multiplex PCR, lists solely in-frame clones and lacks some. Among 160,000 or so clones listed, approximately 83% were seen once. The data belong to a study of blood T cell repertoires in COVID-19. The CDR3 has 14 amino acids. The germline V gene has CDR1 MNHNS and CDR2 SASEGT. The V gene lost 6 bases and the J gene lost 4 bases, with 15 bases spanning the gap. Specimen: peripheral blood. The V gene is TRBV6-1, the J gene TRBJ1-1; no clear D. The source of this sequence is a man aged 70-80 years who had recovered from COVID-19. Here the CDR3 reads CASSTGGSFTEAFF. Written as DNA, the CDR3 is TGTGCCAGCAGCACCGGAGGGTCCTTCACTGAAGCTTTCTTT.